The next 9 T cell receptor beta chains were all read from a single sample in a study of Graves' ophthalmopathy and Graves' hyperthyroidism. For repertoire sequencing, the TCR beta CDR3 regions were amplified from RNA transcripts. RT-PCR with HTBI primers came first, then second-round multiplex PCR. TCRdb used MiXCR to reprocess the multiplex PCR reads, holding one entry per CDR3 protein. The sample lists more than 1,000,000 distinct CDR3 sequences, 35% to 45% occurring once. The sample comprised peripheral blood or thyroid tissue (not recorded which). The receptors originated from an adult man with Graves' hyperthyroidism.

Comments on this clonotype: A read error is possible here, since a much larger clone lies one base away. V is TRBV10-3 and J is TRBJ1-5, with D perhaps matching TRBD1 (5 bases). The CDR3 runs to 14 residues. The germline gives CDR1 ENHRY, CDR2 SYGVKD. Trimming left V 10 bases short and J 6 bases short, with 19 bases between. The CDR3 DNA reads as TGTGCCAGTGGGGACTCCAGGACGTCTCAGCCCCAGCATTTT. This translates into CASGDSRTSQPQHF.

This clonotype was seen a handful of times. V gene TRBV20-1 combines with J gene TRBJ1-6, with D unresolved. The length of the CDR3 is 15 residues. Germline V gene sequence: CDR1 DFQATT, CDR2 SNEGSKA (reference sequence). CDR3 residues: CSVRLPSSYNSPLHF. The CDR3 region has the DNA TGCAGCGTCAGACTCCCCAGCTCCTATAATTCACCCCTCCACTTT.

Details on this clonotype: This sequence may be a read error, since a much larger clone differs from it by one base. V usage is TRBV7-9 and J usage is TRBJ1-1; the D is unclear. With 4 bases removed from V and 2 bases from J, the gap between germline ends came to 11 bases. This CDR3 comprises 14 residues. Per the germline V gene, CDR1 is SEHNR and CDR2 is FQNEAQ (reference sequence). Here the CDR3 DNA reads TGTGCCAGCAGCTCAGCGGACGGAAACACTGAAGCTTTCTTT. This codes for CASSSADGNTEAFF.

This chain uses TRBV19 with TRBJ2-7, with D tentatively TRBD2 (6 bases). Germline CDR1 LNHDA, CDR2 SQIVND (reference sequence). This CDR3 spans 12 amino acids. Trimming shortened V by 6 bases and J by 5 bases, and 11 bases separated the two germline ends. This CDR3 is CASSGRLDEQYF. In DNA form, the CDR3 reads TGTGCCAGTAGCGGGAGACTGGACGAGCAGTACTTC.

This sequence joins TRBV7-2 and TRBJ1-4; D call uncertain. CDR1 and CDR2 from the germline V gene are SGHTA and FQGNSA. Trimming stripped 2 bases from V and 7 bases from J, with 11 bases between. The CDR3 has 14 residues. DNA of the CDR3: TGTGCCAGCAGCTTATCGGCCACGGGTGAAAAACTGTTTTTT. Translating gives CASSLSATGEKLFF.

Of note for this clonotype: Compared with germline, one end of the junction differs, possibly owing to a read error. This rearrangement joins TRBV10-1 to TRBJ2-5; D might be TRBD1 (6 bases). The J call may be in error: the DNA end matches TRBJ2-7 better. The CDR3 runs to 16 residues. Per the germline V gene, CDR1 is WNHNN and CDR2 is SYGVQD (reference sequence). Here the CDR3 reads CASSHHAGTLSYEQYF. DNA for the CDR3: TGTGCCAGCAGTCACCACGCCGGGACACTGTCCTACGAGCAGTACTTC.

The chain recombines TRBV10-3 with TRBJ2-7; a weak D match, TRBD1 (6 bases). V lost 5 bases and J lost 0, with 14 bases in between. CDR1 is ENHRY and CDR2 is SYGVKD in the germline V gene. This CDR3 is 15 amino acids long. As DNA, the CDR3 is TGTGCCATCAGTAGGGCCAGGGACACCTCCTACGAGCAGTACTTC. It yields the protein CAISRARDTSYEQYF.

The sample holds many counts of this clonotype. This chain joins TRBV24-1 and TRBJ1-3; D gene unclear. The CDR3 covers 17 residues. Germline lookup yields CDR1 KGHDR and CDR2 SFDVKD. Trimming took 1 base from V and 11 from J, leaving 23 bases between them. CDR3: CATSDLTTPEIRSAIYF. CDR3 DNA sequence: TGTGCCACCAGTGATTTAACGACTCCCGAAATCAGGTCCGCCATATATTTT.

This clonotype has more than one count but fewer than ten. The chain combines TRBV4-2 with TRBJ1-2, with D possibly being TRBD1 (6 bases). There are 15 residues in the CDR3. The V end lost 0 bases, the J end lost 6 bases, and 14 bases lay between the germline ends. Germline V CDR1 and CDR2: LGHNA, YNFKEQ. CDR3 DNA sequence: TGTGCCAGCAGCCAAGATTCAGGGGAAGGGGATGGCTACACCTTC. Translated: CASSQDSGEGDGYTF.